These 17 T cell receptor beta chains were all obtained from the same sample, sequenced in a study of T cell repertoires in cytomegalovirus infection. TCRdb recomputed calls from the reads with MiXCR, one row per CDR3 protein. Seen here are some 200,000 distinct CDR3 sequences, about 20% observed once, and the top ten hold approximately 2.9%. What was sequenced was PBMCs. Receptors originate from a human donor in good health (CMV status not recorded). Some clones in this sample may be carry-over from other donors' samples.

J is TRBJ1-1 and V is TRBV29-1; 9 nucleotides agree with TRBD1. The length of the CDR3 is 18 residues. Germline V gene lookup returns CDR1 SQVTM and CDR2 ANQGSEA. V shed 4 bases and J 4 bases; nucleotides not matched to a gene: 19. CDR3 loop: CSVGARRTGDERGTEAFF. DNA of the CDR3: TGCAGCGTTGGGGCGAGAAGGACAGGGGATGAGAGGGGCACTGAAGCTTTCTTT.

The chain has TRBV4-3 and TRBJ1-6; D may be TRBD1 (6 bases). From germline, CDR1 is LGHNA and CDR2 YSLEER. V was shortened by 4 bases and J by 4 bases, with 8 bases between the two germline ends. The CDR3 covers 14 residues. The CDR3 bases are TGCGCCAGCAGCCCGGACAGTTATAATTCACCCCTCCACTTT. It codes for CASSPDSYNSPLHF.

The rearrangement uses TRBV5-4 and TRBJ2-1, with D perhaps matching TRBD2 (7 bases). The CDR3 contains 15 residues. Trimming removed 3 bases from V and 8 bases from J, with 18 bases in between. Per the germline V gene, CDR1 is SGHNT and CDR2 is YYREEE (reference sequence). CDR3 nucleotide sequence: TGTGCCAGCAGCTCCCGGGGGGCCCGAGGCTATGAGCAGTTCTTC. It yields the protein CASSSRGARGYEQFF.

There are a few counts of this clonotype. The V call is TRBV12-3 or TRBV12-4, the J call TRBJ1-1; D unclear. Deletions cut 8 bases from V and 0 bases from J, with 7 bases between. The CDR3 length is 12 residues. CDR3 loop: CASDGLNTEAFF. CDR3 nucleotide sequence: TGTGCCAGCGACGGGTTGAACACTGAAGCTTTCTTT.

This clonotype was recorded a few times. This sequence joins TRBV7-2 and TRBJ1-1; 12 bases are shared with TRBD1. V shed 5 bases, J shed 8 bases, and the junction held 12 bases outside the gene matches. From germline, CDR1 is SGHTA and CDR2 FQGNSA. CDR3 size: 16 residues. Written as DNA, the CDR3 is TGTGCCAGCAGCCAGGGGACAGGGGGCGCATATAAGGAAGCTTTCTTT. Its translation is CASSQGTGGAYKEAFF.

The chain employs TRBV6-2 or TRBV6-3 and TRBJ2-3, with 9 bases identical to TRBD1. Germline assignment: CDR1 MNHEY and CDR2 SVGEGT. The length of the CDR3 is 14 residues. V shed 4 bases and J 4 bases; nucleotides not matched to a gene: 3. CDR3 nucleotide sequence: TGTGCCAGCAGTTTACAGGGGGCCCCAGATACGCAGTATTTT. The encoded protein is CASSLQGAPDTQYF.

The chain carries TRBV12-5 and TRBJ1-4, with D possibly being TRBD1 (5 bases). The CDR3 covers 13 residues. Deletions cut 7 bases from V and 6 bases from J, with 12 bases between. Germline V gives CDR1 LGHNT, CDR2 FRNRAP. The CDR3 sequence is CASAADIYEKLFF. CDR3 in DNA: TGTGCTAGTGCGGCGGACATATATGAAAAACTGTTTTTT. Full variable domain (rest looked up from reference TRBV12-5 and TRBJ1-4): DARVTQTPRHKVTEMGQEVTMRCQPILGHNTVFWYRQTMMQGLELLAYFRNRAPLDDSGMPKDRFSAEMPDATLATLKIQPSEPRDSAVYFCASAADIYEKLFFGSGTQLSVL.

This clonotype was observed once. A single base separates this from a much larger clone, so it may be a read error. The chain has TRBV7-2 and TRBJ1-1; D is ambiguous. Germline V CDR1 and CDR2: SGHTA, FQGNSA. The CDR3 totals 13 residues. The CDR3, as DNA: TGTGCCCGCAGCTCACCCATGAACACTGAAGCTTTCTTT. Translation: CARSSPMNTEAFF.

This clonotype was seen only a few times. The CDR3 DNA sequence: TGCGCCAGCAGCCCCGGGGTGGGCCGGAGCAACTATGGCTACACCTTC. Amino acids: CASSPGVGRSNYGYTF. The chain carries TRBV5-1 and TRBJ1-2; D is undetermined. Trimming left V 4 bases short and J 2 bases short, with 18 bases between. The CDR3 has 16 residues. Per germline, CDR1 SGHRS and CDR2 YFSETQ.

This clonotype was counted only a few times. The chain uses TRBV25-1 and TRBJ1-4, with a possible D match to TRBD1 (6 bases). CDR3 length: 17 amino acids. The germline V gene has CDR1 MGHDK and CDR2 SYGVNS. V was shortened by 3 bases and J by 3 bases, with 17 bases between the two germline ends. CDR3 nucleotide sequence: TGTGCCAGCAGTGATTCTACAGGGAGAGGGTCTAATGAAAAACTGTTTTTT. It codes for CASSDSTGRGSNEKLFF.

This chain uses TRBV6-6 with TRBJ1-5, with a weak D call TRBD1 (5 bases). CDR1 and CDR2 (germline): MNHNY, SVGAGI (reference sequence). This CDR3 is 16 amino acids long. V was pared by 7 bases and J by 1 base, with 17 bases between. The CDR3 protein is CASNRGQTRSNQPQHF. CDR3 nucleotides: TGTGCCAGCAACCGGGGCCAGACCCGAAGCAATCAGCCCCAGCATTTT.

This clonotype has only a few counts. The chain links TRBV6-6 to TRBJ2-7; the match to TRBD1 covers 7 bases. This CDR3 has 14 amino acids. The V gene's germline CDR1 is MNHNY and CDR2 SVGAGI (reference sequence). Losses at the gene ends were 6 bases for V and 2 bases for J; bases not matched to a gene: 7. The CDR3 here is CASSPRDSAYEQYF. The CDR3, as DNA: TGTGCCAGCAGCCCAAGGGACAGCGCCTACGAGCAGTACTTC.

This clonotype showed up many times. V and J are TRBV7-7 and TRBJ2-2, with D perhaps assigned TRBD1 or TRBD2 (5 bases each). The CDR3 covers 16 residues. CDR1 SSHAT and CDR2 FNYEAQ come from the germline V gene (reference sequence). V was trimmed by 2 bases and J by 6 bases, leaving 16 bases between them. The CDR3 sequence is CASSLIAGRTSGELFF. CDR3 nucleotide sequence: TGTGCCAGCAGCTTAATAGCAGGGAGAACCTCCGGGGAGCTGTTTTTT. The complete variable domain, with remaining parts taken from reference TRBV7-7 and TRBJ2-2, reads GAGVSQSPRYKVTKRGQDVTLRCDPISSHATLYWYQQALGQGPEFLTYFNYEAQPDKSGLPSDRFSAERPEGSISTLTIQRTEQRDSAMYRCASSLIAGRTSGELFFGEGSRLTVL.

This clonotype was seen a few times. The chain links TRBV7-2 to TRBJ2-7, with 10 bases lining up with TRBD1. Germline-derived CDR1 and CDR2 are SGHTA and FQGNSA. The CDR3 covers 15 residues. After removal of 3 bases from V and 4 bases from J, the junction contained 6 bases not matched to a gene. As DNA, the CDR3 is TGTGCCAGCAGCTTTGACGGGACAGGGGCTTACGAGCAGTACTTC. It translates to CASSFDGTGAYEQYF.

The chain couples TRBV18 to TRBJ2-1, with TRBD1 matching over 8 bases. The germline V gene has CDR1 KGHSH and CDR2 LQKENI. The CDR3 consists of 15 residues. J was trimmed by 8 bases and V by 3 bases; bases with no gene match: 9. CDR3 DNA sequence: TGTGCCAGCTCACCCGAGGGACAGGCCTGGGATGAGCAGTTCTTC. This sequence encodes CASSPEGQAWDEQFF.

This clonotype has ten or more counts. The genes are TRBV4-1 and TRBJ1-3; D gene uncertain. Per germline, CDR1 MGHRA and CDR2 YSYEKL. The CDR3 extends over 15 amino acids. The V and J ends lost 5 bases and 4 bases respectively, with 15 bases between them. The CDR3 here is CASSKGLQPGNTIYF. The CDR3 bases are TGCGCCAGCAGCAAGGGCCTCCAGCCCGGAAACACCATATATTTT.

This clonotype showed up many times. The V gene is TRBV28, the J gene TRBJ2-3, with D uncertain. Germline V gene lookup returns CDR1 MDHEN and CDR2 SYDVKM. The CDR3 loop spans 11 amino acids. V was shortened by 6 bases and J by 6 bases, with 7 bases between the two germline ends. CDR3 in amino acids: CASSDWDTQYF. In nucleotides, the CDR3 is TGTGCCAGCAGCGACTGGGATACGCAGTATTTT.